A single sample is the source of the 11 T cell receptor beta chains below, sequenced in a study of cytomegalovirus exposure and HLA in healthy donors. The PCR employed 60 Vbeta primers together with 13 Jbeta primers. The method was immunoSEQ multiplex PCR; TCRdb's version includes in-frame clones alone and lacks a portion of them. The sample includes approximately 94,000 clones, roughly 72% seen only once; the top ten take less than 6%. The sequenced sample consisted of PBMCs. These receptors came from a man under 40 in good health and CMV-seropositive.

The J gene is TRBJ2-3, the V gene TRBV9; 7 bases are shared with TRBD1. There are 17 residues in the CDR3. V trimming: 0 bases; J trimming: 0 bases; junction bases outside the gene matches: 7. Germline CDR1 SGDLS, CDR2 YYNGEE. In DNA, the CDR3 is TGTGCCAGCAGCGTAGAGAGACAGGGACCTAGCACAGATACGCAGTATTTT. Amino acids: CASSVERQGPSTDTQYF.

V gene TRBV6-5 combines with J gene TRBJ2-5, with 9 positions matching TRBD1. From germline, CDR1 is MNHEY and CDR2 SVGAGI. V dropped 2 bases and J dropped 3; count of bases not matched to a gene: 7. The CDR3 runs to 16 residues. The CDR3 here is CASSYTWTGAKETQYF. The CDR3 DNA follows: TGTGCCAGCAGTTACACATGGACAGGGGCGAAAGAGACCCAGTACTTC.

This clone was detected a few times. V gene TRBV5-1 combines with J gene TRBJ2-3; 8 bases map to TRBD2. This CDR3 comprises 17 residues. The trim removed 4 bases at V and 4 bases at J, leaving 14 bases unmatched. CDR1 is SGHRS, CDR2 YFSETQ, per germline. The chain's CDR3 is CASSGGRGARSADTQYF. As DNA, the CDR3 is TGCGCCAGCAGCGGGGGGCGGGGGGCACGGAGCGCAGATACGCAGTATTTT.

The chain uses TRBV28 and TRBJ2-1; TRBD2 matches 11 bases. The CDR3 covers 15 residues. Germline V gives CDR1 MDHEN, CDR2 SYDVKM. After removal of 2 bases from V and 3 bases from J, the junction contained 0 bases not matched to a gene. CDR3 residues: CASSLGTSGYNEQFF. CDR3 nucleotides: TGTGCCAGCAGTTTAGGGACTAGCGGCTACAATGAGCAGTTCTTC.

This clone was recorded a few times. The chain links TRBV6-6 to TRBJ1-1, with a weak D call TRBD1 (5 bases). The germline CDR1 and CDR2 sequences are MNHNY and SVGAGI (reference sequence). The CDR3 consists of 14 residues. Deletions cut 3 bases from V and 1 base from J, with 9 bases between. The CDR3 loop reads CASSYTGKNTEAFF. Here the CDR3 DNA reads TGTGCCAGCAGTTATACAGGAAAGAACACTGAAGCTTTCTTT.

This chain uses TRBV9 with TRBJ2-3; D might be TRBD1 (8 bases). The germline gives CDR1 SGDLS, CDR2 YYNGEE. The CDR3 has 16 amino acids. V lost 7 bases to trimming and J lost 5 bases, with 23 bases between them. The CDR3 here is CASGRGAGGAVDTQYF. CDR3 nucleotide sequence: TGTGCCAGCGGGAGGGGGGCAGGGGGCGCGGTAGATACGCAGTATTTT. Full variable domain (remainder filled in from reference TRBV9 and TRBJ2-3): DSGVTQTPKHLITATGQRVTLRCSPRSGDLSVYWYQQSLDQGLQFLIQYYNGEERAKGNILERFSAQQFPDLHSELNLSSLELGDSALYFCASGRGAGGAVDTQYFGPGTRLTVL.

J is TRBJ2-1 and V is TRBV28; TRBD1 is a possible D gene (5 bases). The germline CDR1 and CDR2 sequences are MDHEN and SYDVKM. The CDR3 sequence is 13 residues long. Trimming took 2 bases from V and 3 from J, leaving 5 bases between them. DNA of the CDR3: TGTGCCAGCAGTTTAAGGGGCTACAATGAGCAGTTCTTC. This gives the protein CASSLRGYNEQFF.

V is TRBV4-1 and J is TRBJ2-1, with TRBD2 matching 11 bases. This CDR3 is built from 15 residues. After removal of 4 bases from V and 7 bases from J, the junction contained 6 bases not matched to a gene. Germline V gives CDR1 MGHRA, CDR2 YSYEKL. DNA for the CDR3: TGCGCCAGCAGCCCAGAACTAGCGGGAGAGAATGAGCAGTTCTTC. Translating gives CASSPELAGENEQFF.

The count of this clone is one. This chain connects TRBV5-1 to TRBJ2-3; D is unclear. CDR3 length equals 13 residues. The V end lost 1 base, the J end lost 1 base, and 4 bases lay between the germline ends. Germline values: CDR1 SGHRS, CDR2 YFSETQ. CDR3 protein: CASSLRGTDTQYF. The CDR3 DNA sequence: TGCGCCAGCAGCTTGCGGGGCACAGATACGCAGTATTTT.

The chain couples TRBV9 to TRBJ2-7, with D uncertain. Trimming took 0 bases from V and 1 from J, leaving 8 bases between them. CDR1 SGDLS and CDR2 YYNGEE come from the germline V gene. CDR3 length: 14 residues. The DNA for the CDR3 is TGTGCCAGCAGCGTAGAAGCTACGTCCTACGAGCAGTACTTC. It translates to CASSVEATSYEQYF. Together with reference TRBV9 and TRBJ2-7, the CDR3 gives the full variable domain: DSGVTQTPKHLITATGQRVTLRCSPRSGDLSVYWYQQSLDQGLQFLIQYYNGEERAKGNILERFSAQQFPDLHSELNLSSLELGDSALYFCASSVEATSYEQYFGPGTRLTVT.

The chain has TRBV5-1 and TRBJ2-5, with a tentative D call TRBD1 (5 bases). This CDR3 is 16 amino acids long. The germline CDR1 and CDR2 sequences are SGHRS and YFSETQ. The V gene lost 0 bases and the J gene lost 7 bases, with 19 bases spanning the gap. The DNA of the CDR3 is TGCGCCAGCAGCTTGGCCGTAGGACACGGATCGGGGACCCAGTACTTC. Translated, it gives CASSLAVGHGSGTQYF.